This T cell receptor (beta chain) was captured in a study of blood T cell repertoires in COVID-19. The wider study: COVID-19 samples, acute and convalescent, were from the United States, Italy and Spain. PBMCs, B-cell-depleted T cells, or T cells provided the cDNA or gDNA that made up the material.

This clone was recorded a few times. The junction had 2 bases not matched to a gene; V was cut back by 2 bases and J by 6 bases. CDR1 SEHNR and CDR2 FQNEAQ come from the germline V gene (reference sequence). The CDR3 is made up of 15 amino acids. TCRdb keeps only in-frame clones here, not all; method: immunoSEQ multiplex PCR. Of approximately 96,000 clones detected, roughly 80% appear once; the ten largest clones hold roughly 10%. This TCR came from an elderly woman with acute or convalescent COVID-19. This sequence joins TRBV7-9 and TRBJ1-6, with 9 bases fitting TRBD1. Sequenced: peripheral blood. The CDR3 nucleotides read TGTGCCAGCAGCTTACAGGGACAGGGTAATTCACCCCTCCACTTT. This gives the protein CASSLQGQGNSPLHF.